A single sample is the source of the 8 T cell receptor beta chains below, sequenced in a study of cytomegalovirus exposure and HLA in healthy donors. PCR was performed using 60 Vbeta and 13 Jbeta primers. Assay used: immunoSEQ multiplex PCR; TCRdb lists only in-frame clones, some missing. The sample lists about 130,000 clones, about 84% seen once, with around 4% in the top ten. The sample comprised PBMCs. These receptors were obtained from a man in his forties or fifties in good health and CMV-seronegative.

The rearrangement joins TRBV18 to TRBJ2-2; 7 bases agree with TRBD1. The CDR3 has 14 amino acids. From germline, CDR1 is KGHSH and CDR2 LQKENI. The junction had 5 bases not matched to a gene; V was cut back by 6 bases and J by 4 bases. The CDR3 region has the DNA TGTGCCAGCTCTCCCAACAGGGGCACCGGGGAGCTGTTTTTT. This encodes CASSPNRGTGELFF.

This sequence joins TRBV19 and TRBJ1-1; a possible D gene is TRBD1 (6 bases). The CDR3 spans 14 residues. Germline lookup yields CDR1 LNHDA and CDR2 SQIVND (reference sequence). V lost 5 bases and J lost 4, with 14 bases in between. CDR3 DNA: TGTGCCAGTAGTTACACAGGGACGAGCACTGAAGCTTTCTTT. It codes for CASSYTGTSTEAFF.

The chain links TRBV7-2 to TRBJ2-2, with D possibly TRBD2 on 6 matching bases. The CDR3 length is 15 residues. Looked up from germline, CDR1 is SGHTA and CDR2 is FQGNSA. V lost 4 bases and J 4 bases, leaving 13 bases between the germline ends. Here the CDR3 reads CASSSRGESTGELFF. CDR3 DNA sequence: TGTGCCAGCAGCTCCCGCGGGGAGAGCACCGGGGAGCTGTTTTTT.

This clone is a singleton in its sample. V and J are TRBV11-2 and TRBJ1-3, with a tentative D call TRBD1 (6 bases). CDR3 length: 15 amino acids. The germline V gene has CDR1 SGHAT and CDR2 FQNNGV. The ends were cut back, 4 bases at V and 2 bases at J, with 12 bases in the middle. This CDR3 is CASSSGVEPGNTIYF. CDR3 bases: TGTGCCAGCAGCTCAGGGGTAGAACCTGGAAACACCATATATTTT.

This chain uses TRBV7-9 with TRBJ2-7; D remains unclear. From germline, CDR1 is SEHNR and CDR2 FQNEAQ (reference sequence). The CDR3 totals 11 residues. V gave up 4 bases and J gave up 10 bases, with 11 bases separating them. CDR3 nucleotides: TGTGCCAGCAGCTCGTTGCAGGAACAGTACTTC. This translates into CASSSLQEQYF.

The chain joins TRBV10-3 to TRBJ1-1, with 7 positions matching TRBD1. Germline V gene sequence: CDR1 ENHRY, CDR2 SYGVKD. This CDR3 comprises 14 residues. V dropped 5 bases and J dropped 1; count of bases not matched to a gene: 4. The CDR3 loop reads CAISRDRANTEAFF. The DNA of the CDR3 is TGTGCCATCAGTCGGGACAGAGCGAACACTGAAGCTTTCTTT.

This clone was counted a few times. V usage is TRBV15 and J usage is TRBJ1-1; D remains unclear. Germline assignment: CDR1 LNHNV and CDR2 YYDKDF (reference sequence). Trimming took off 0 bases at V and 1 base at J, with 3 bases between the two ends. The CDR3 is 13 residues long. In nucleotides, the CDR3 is TGTGCCACCAGCAGAGATAAGAACACTGAAGCTTTCTTT. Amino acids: CATSRDKNTEAFF.

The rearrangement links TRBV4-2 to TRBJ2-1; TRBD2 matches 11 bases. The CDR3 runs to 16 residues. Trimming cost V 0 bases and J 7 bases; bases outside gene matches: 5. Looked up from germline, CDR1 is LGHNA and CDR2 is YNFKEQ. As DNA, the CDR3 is TGTGCCAGCAGCCAAGAAGGGACTAGCGGAGGTAATGAGCAGTTCTTC. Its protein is CASSQEGTSGGNEQFF.